A single sample is the source of the 7 T cell receptor beta chains below, sequenced in a study of regulatory T cells in long-lasting Graves disease. Time point: persistent/refractory GD, antithyroid drugs over 5 years with positive TRAb. The TCR library used RNA extracted from PBMCs. Arm-PCR of CDR3 regions with iRepertoire HTBI primers generated TCR beta libraries. TCRdb itself ran the multiplex PCR reads through MiXCR, one entry per CDR3 protein. Found here are roughly 400,000 distinct CDR3 sequences, about 21% of them singletons; the top ten hold roughly an eighth. The input for sequencing was peripheral blood mononuclear cells (PBMCs), taken when the disease was refractory, from a patient treated with antithyroid drugs. The receptors derive from a female donor with Graves disease.

This clonotype was counted ten times or more. The rearrangement links TRBV28 to TRBJ1-4; possibly TRBD1 for D (5 bases). V was pared by 5 bases and J by 4 bases, with 11 bases between. The CDR3 is 14 residues long. Germline-derived CDR1 and CDR2 are MDHEN and SYDVKM. In nucleotides, the CDR3 is TGTGCCAGCAGTAACCGGGACGGTAATGAAAAACTGTTTTTT. Encoded protein: CASSNRDGNEKLFF.

This clonotype appeared many times. The chain uses TRBV30 and TRBJ1-1; D not resolved. Germline CDR1 GTSNPN, CDR2 SVGIG (reference sequence). This CDR3 region has 11 residues. V lost 4 bases to trimming and J lost 0 bases, with 3 bases between them. The CDR3: CAWTVNTEAFF. CDR3 nucleotide sequence: TGTGCCTGGACAGTGAACACTGAAGCTTTCTTT.

The chain couples TRBV10-3 to TRBJ2-3; D unclear. This CDR3 has 15 residues. Trimming left V 0 bases short and J 3 bases short, with 10 bases between. Germline CDR1 ENHRY, CDR2 SYGVKD. CDR3 region: CAISESEAKTDTQYF. CDR3 sequence (DNA): TGTGCCATCAGTGAGTCTGAGGCCAAGACAGATACGCAGTATTTT.

There are a few counts of this clonotype. The genes are TRBV10-3 and TRBJ2-2; no clear D. This CDR3 region has 12 residues. Looked up from germline, CDR1 is ENHRY and CDR2 is SYGVKD. The V end was cut by 0 bases, the J end by 7 bases, with 3 bases between. Here the CDR3 reads CAISESSGELFF. The CDR3 nucleotides are TGTGCCATCAGTGAGTCAAGCGGGGAGCTGTTTTTT.

In the case of this clonotype: A much larger clone lies one base from this, so it may be a read error. This chain uses TRBV3-1 with TRBJ2-5; 7 bases are a match to TRBD1. The CDR3 extends over 17 amino acids. The V segment lost 1 base and the J segment 0 bases; nucleotides outside the gene matches: 8. The germline V gene has CDR1 LGHDT and CDR2 YNNKEL (reference sequence). The CDR3 region is CASSQGLTTGDQETQYF. DNA of the CDR3: TGTGCCAGCAGCCAAGGTCTAACAACAGGGGACCAAGAGACCCAGTACTTC.

In this sample, this clonotype turned up many times. This chain connects TRBV19 to TRBJ1-2; TRBD1 is a possible D gene (5 bases). The CDR3 sequence is 13 residues long. The germline V gene encodes CDR1 LNHDA and CDR2 SQIVND (reference sequence). Trimming stripped 2 bases from V and 3 bases from J, with 7 bases between. Here the CDR3 reads CASSITGDYGYTF. The DNA of the CDR3 is TGTGCCAGTAGTATAACGGGGGACTATGGCTACACCTTC.

The chain combines TRBV12-3 or TRBV12-4 with TRBJ1-1; 9 bases map to TRBD1. V lost 6 bases and J lost 3; bases outside the gene matches: 5. CDR3 length: 14 residues. DNA of the CDR3: TGTGCCAGCAGGAGTAGACAGGGGGACACTGAAGCTTTCTTT. Translated: CASRSRQGDTEAFF.